The next 32 T cell receptor beta chains were all read from a single sample in a study of OX40 agonist ivuxolimab in advanced cancers. Receptor libraries were prepared by the immunoSEQ multiplex PCR assay. TCRdb provides this immuneACCESS table in a form limited to in-frame rearrangements. Some clones are lacking; in checked studies, under half of them reflect an unresolved V gene, and why the rest are absent is not known. For this sample the table gives some 85,000 clones, of which approximately 91% were detected only once. Roughly 0.3% of the sample is held by the ten biggest clonotypes. The sample was CD4+ or CD8+ T cells sorted from blood, taken in a trial of the OX40 agonist ivuxolimab. These receptor sequences come from an adult with an advanced solid tumor such as melanoma, head and neck, liver or kidney cancer.

This sequence joins TRBV7-9 and TRBJ1-4; no reliable D call. The CDR3 is 14 amino acids. The V gene lost 2 bases and the J gene lost 5 bases, with 9 bases spanning the gap. CDR1 is SEHNR, CDR2 FQNEAQ, per germline (reference sequence). The CDR3 protein is CASSLRSDNEKLFF. CDR3 nucleotides: TGTGCCAGCAGCTTACGGTCAGACAATGAAAAACTGTTTTTT.

The chain uses TRBV7-8 and TRBJ2-3, with 7 bases lining up with TRBD2. Germline CDR1 reads SGHVS; CDR2 reads FQNEAQ. With 4 bases clipped from V and 0 bases from J, the junction kept 13 bases outside the gene matches. The CDR3 covers 18 residues. CDR3 coding DNA: TGTGCCAGCAGCTCCCGCGGGGGAGCCCCAACTAGCACAGATACGCAGTATTTT. Amino acid sequence: CASSSRGGAPTSTDTQYF.

This chain connects TRBV5-1 to TRBJ1-5; no definite D call. The germline gives CDR1 SGHRS, CDR2 YFSETQ. With 0 bases removed from V and 2 bases from J, the gap between germline ends came to 6 bases. The CDR3 is 14 residues long. CDR3 loop: CASSLVAGNQPQHF. CDR3 nucleotides: TGCGCCAGCAGCTTGGTAGCGGGCAATCAGCCCCAGCATTTT. The full variable domain, in which reference TRBV5-1 and TRBJ1-5 provide the parts outside the CDR3, is KAGVTQTPRYLIKTRGQQVTLSCSPISGHRSVSWYQQTPGQGLQFLFEYFSETQRNKGNFPGRFSGRQFSNSRSEMNVSTLELGDSALYLCASSLVAGNQPQHFGDGTRLSIL.

This chain uses TRBV6-6 with TRBJ2-2; TRBD1 aligns across 8 bases. With V trimmed by 2 bases and J by 1 base, 3 bases remained unmatched. Germline CDR1 MNHNY, CDR2 SVGAGI (reference sequence). This CDR3 comprises 16 residues. Here the CDR3 DNA reads TGTGCCAGCAGTTACCCGGGACAGGTGAACACCGGGGAGCTGTTTTTT. The encoded protein is CASSYPGQVNTGELFF.

V and J are TRBV30 and TRBJ1-2; 8 nucleotides line up with TRBD1. J was trimmed by 8 bases and V by 4 bases; bases with no gene match: 12. The germline CDR1 and CDR2 sequences are GTSNPN and SVGIG (reference sequence). There are 14 residues in the CDR3. The chain's CDR3 is CAWTKGQGVGGYTF. The DNA of the CDR3 is TGTGCCTGGACAAAAGGACAGGGCGTGGGGGGCTACACCTTC.

The chain carries TRBV27 and TRBJ1-3; D is undetermined. Germline loops: CDR1 MNHEY, CDR2 SMNVEV (reference sequence). Trimming stripped 3 bases from V and 0 bases from J, with 6 bases between. The CDR3 length is 14 residues. CDR3 residues: CASSFRGSGNTIYF. Here the CDR3 DNA reads TGTGCCAGCAGTTTCCGTGGCTCTGGAAACACCATATATTTT.

The V gene is TRBV4-1, the J gene TRBJ1-6; D call uncertain. V lost 0 bases to trimming and J lost 0 bases, with 9 bases between them. There are 17 residues in the CDR3. Per the germline V gene, CDR1 is MGHRA and CDR2 is YSYEKL. The CDR3 sequence: CASSQDRESSYNSPLHF. The CDR3 nucleotides are TGCGCCAGCAGCCAAGATCGAGAGAGCTCCTATAATTCACCCCTCCACTTT.

This chain links TRBV6-5 with TRBJ1-1; maybe TRBD1 (5 bases). V lost 6 bases and J lost 7, with 12 bases in between. The CDR3 has 12 residues. CDR1 and CDR2 (germline): MNHEY, SVGAGI. The CDR3: CASRPPGREAFF. For the CDR3, the DNA is TGTGCCAGCAGACCCCCAGGGCGTGAAGCTTTCTTT.

The V and J genes are TRBV5-1 and TRBJ2-1; D gene ambiguous. Germline V gene lookup returns CDR1 SGHRS and CDR2 YFSETQ. Trimming took off 3 bases at V and 3 bases at J, with 7 bases between the two ends. CDR3 length: 13 amino acids. Here the CDR3 reads CASSYIFYNEQFF. The CDR3 nucleotides read TGCGCCAGCAGCTATATATTCTACAATGAGCAGTTCTTC. Full variable domain (outside the CDR3, taken from reference TRBV5-1 and TRBJ2-1): KAGVTQTPRYLIKTRGQQVTLSCSPISGHRSVSWYQQTPGQGLQFLFEYFSETQRNKGNFPGRFSGRQFSNSRSEMNVSTLELGDSALYLCASSYIFYNEQFFGPGTRLTVL.

The chain is built from TRBV25-1 and TRBJ2-3; TRBD2 aligns across 11 bases. The J segment lost 2 bases and the V segment lost 7 bases, leaving 8 bases of the junction unmatched. This CDR3 has 16 residues. Germline V CDR1 and CDR2: MGHDK, SYGVNS. The CDR3 is CASTRLAGLTTDTQYF. The CDR3 DNA is TGTGCCAGCACCAGACTAGCGGGGCTTACCACAGATACGCAGTATTTT.

CDR3 sequence: CASGSSSVGRYEQYF. In DNA form, the CDR3 reads TGTGCCAGCGGCTCGTCTTCGGTGGGACGGTACGAGCAGTACTTC. The V and J genes are TRBV6-1 and TRBJ2-7; possibly TRBD1 or TRBD2 for D (5 bases each). Germline V gene data show CDR1 as MNHNS and CDR2 as SASEGT. The CDR3 has 15 residues. V was trimmed by 8 bases and J by 4 bases, leaving 21 bases between them.

The chain carries TRBV6-5 and TRBJ1-2, with 9 bases fitting TRBD1. Germline-derived CDR1 and CDR2 are MNHEY and SVGAGI. The CDR3 length is 15 residues. V lost 6 bases, J lost 2 bases, and 7 bases stayed unmatched. For the CDR3, the DNA is TGTGCCAGCAGGGTGGGGACAGGGAGAAACTATGGCTACACCTTC. This translates into CASRVGTGRNYGYTF.

This chain links TRBV12-5 with TRBJ1-1; 7 bases are a match to TRBD1. CDR3 size: 15 residues. Germline V CDR1 and CDR2: LGHNT, FRNRAP. Trimming cost V 3 bases and J 3 bases; bases outside gene matches: 7. The DNA of the CDR3 is TGTGCTAGTGGTTTCCTGACAGGGAGACACACTGAAGCTTTCTTT. Translation: CASGFLTGRHTEAFF.

The rearrangement joins TRBV5-4 to TRBJ2-2; TRBD2 might be the D (5 bases). The ends were cut back, 1 base at V and 0 bases at J, with 19 bases in the middle. Germline V gene sequence: CDR1 SGHNT, CDR2 YYREEE (reference sequence). The length of the CDR3 is 19 residues. The CDR3 loop reads CASSLPPGKKAANTGELFF. The CDR3 region has the DNA TGTGCCAGCAGCTTGCCCCCCGGGAAAAAAGCGGCGAACACCGGGGAGCTGTTTTTT.

V and J are TRBV7-9 and TRBJ2-3; tentatively, D is TRBD1 or TRBD2 (5 bases each). Germline-derived CDR1 and CDR2 are SEHNR and FQNEAQ (reference sequence). This CDR3 spans 14 amino acids. Between the trimmed V and J ends, which lost 2 bases and 1 base, there was a span of 7 bases. The CDR3 reads CASSLRGGTDTQYF. DNA for the CDR3: TGTGCCAGCAGCTTACGAGGGGGCACAGATACGCAGTATTTT.

The rearrangement joins TRBV30 to TRBJ1-2; no clear D. CDR3 length: 15 amino acids. CDR1 and CDR2 (germline): GTSNPN, SVGIG (reference sequence). The V end was cut by 5 bases, the J end by 3 bases, with 19 bases between. CDR3 region: CAWASRRVKHYGYTF. The CDR3 DNA reads TGTGCCTGGGCGTCGCGAAGGGTGAAACACTATGGCTACACCTTC.

The CDR3 spells CASSSFRGSTEAFF. The CDR3 coding sequence is TGTGCCAGCAGCTCCTTTAGGGGGAGCACTGAAGCTTTCTTT. The genes are TRBV7-2 and TRBJ1-1; D is possibly TRBD1 (6 bases). The germline V and J ends were trimmed by 4 bases and 4 bases, with 13 bases remaining between them. The germline V gene encodes CDR1 SGHTA and CDR2 FQGNSA. This CDR3 has 14 residues. The whole variable domain, filled in from reference TRBV7-2 and TRBJ1-1, reads GAGVSQSPSNKVTEKGKDVELRCDPISGHTALYWYRQSLGQGLEFLIYFQGNSAPDKSGLPSDRFSAERTGGSVSTLTIQRTQQEDSAVYLCASSSFRGSTEAFFGQGTRLTVV.

The V call is TRBV7-3, the J call TRBJ2-3; D may be TRBD1 (5 bases). Per the germline V gene, CDR1 is SGHTA and CDR2 is FQGTGA. V shed 5 bases and J shed 3 bases, with 9 bases lying between them. The CDR3 has 13 amino acids. The CDR3 region is CASSLRQTDTQYF. The CDR3 DNA reads TGTGCCAGCAGCCTGCGACAGACAGATACGCAGTATTTT.

The rearrangement joins TRBV5-4 to TRBJ1-3; 8 nucleotides match TRBD1. Germline values: CDR1 SGHNT, CDR2 YYREEE (reference sequence). Unmatched junction bases numbered 13, after V lost 4 bases and J lost 1 base. This CDR3 region has 18 residues. The CDR3 DNA is TGTGCCAGCAGCGGGGATCAGGGGGCTACTCGATCTGGAAACACCATATATTTT. Its translation: CASSGDQGATRSGNTIYF.

The chain couples TRBV5-4 to TRBJ2-7; TRBD1 agrees at 10 bases. This CDR3 has 14 residues. Germline trimming cut 4 bases from V and 4 bases from J; bases unmatched to any gene: 5. The germline V gene has CDR1 SGHNT and CDR2 YYREEE (reference sequence). Here the CDR3 DNA reads TGTGCCAGCAGCCCGGGACAGGGGAGGTACGAGCAGTACTTC. Its translation is CASSPGQGRYEQYF. The full variable domain, in which reference TRBV5-4 and TRBJ2-7 provide the parts outside the CDR3, is ETGVTQSPTHLIKTRGQQVTLRCSSQSGHNTVSWYQQALGQGPQFIFQYYREEENGRGNFPPRFSGLQFPNYSSELNVNALELDDSALYLCASSPGQGRYEQYFGPGTRLTVT.

The rearrangement uses TRBV12-5 and TRBJ1-1; a possible D gene is TRBD1 (5 bases). Trimming removed 0 bases at V and 1 base at J, with 15 bases between. Germline V CDR1 and CDR2: LGHNT, FRNRAP. The CDR3 consists of 17 residues. This CDR3 is CASGLVRSGQGNTEAFF. The CDR3 nucleotides are TGTGCTAGTGGTTTGGTACGGTCGGGTCAGGGGAACACTGAAGCTTTCTTT.

The chain uses TRBV30 and TRBJ1-1; D is undetermined. CDR3 size: 15 residues. Trimming shortened V by 0 bases and J by 0 bases, and 11 bases separated the two germline ends. CDR1 and CDR2 from the germline V gene are GTSNPN and SVGIG (reference sequence). The CDR3 bases are TGTGCCTGGAGTGTGGTGGGTGTTATGAACACTGAAGCTTTCTTT. Translation: CAWSVVGVMNTEAFF.

To note about this clone: Other DNA sequences in the sample encode the same CDR3. The chain recombines TRBV30 with TRBJ2-1; 7 positions match TRBD1. Germline V gene sequence: CDR1 GTSNPN, CDR2 SVGIG (reference sequence). The ends lost 2 bases at V and 4 bases at J; junction bases unmatched: 5. This CDR3 region has 14 residues. The CDR3 DNA reads as TGTGCCTGGAGTCAAGGACAGGTATACAATGAGCAGTTCTTC. This codes for CAWSQGQVYNEQFF.

The rearrangement links TRBV5-1 to TRBJ1-2; possibly TRBD1 for D (6 bases). The CDR3 is 16 residues long. CDR1 is SGHRS and CDR2 is YFSETQ in the germline V gene. V lost 4 bases and J 4 bases, leaving 20 bases between the germline ends. The CDR3 reads CASSASGGALVYGYTF. The CDR3 DNA reads as TGCGCCAGCAGCGCAAGTGGGGGGGCCCTCGTCTATGGCTACACCTTC. The entire variable domain, with the rest obtained from reference TRBV5-1 and TRBJ1-2, is as follows: KAGVTQTPRYLIKTRGQQVTLSCSPISGHRSVSWYQQTPGQGLQFLFEYFSETQRNKGNFPGRFSGRQFSNSRSEMNVSTLELGDSALYLCASSASGGALVYGYTFGSGTRLTVV.

The chain combines TRBV7-2 with TRBJ2-5; 7 bases align to TRBD2. V lost 4 bases and J lost 3; bases outside the gene matches: 5. This CDR3 spans 14 amino acids. Per germline, CDR1 SGHTA and CDR2 FQGNSA. The CDR3 is CASSSQTSKETQYF. The CDR3 DNA reads TGTGCCAGCAGCTCCCAGACTAGCAAAGAGACCCAGTACTTC.

J is TRBJ1-1 and V is TRBV28, with TRBD1 as a possible D gene (5 bases). Trimming shortened V by 4 bases and J by 4 bases, and 13 bases separated the two germline ends. Germline V lookup: CDR1 MDHEN, CDR2 SYDVKM. There are 14 residues in the CDR3. CDR3 sequence reads: CASSSAGFVTEAFF. The CDR3 DNA is TGTGCCAGCAGTTCAGCAGGGTTCGTCACTGAAGCTTTCTTT. The whole variable domain, filled in from reference TRBV28 and TRBJ1-1, reads DVKVTQSSRYLVKRTGEKVFLECVQDMDHENMFWYRQDPGLGLRLIYFSYDVKMKEKGDIPEGYSVSREKKERFSLILESASTNQTSMYLCASSSAGFVTEAFFGQGTRLTVV.

This rearrangement joins TRBV7-2 to TRBJ2-1; D gene uncertain. Trimming pared 1 base from V and 8 bases from J, leaving 6 bases between. This CDR3 is 12 amino acids long. From germline, CDR1 is SGHTA and CDR2 FQGNSA. CDR3 region: CASSLGTYEQFF. The CDR3 bases are TGTGCCAGCAGCTTAGGAACTTATGAGCAGTTCTTC.

The chain joins TRBV29-1 to TRBJ2-5; unclear D gene. Looked up from germline, CDR1 is SQVTM and CDR2 is ANQGSEA. The V end was cut by 4 bases, the J end by 2 bases, with 14 bases between. The CDR3 has 14 amino acids. CDR3: CSVVASAGQETQYF. The CDR3 DNA reads TGCAGCGTTGTAGCATCGGCAGGTCAAGAGACCCAGTACTTC.

The chain links TRBV11-2 to TRBJ1-5; a weak D match, TRBD1 (6 bases). The CDR3 loop spans 15 amino acids. V was shortened by 5 bases and J by 7 bases, with 18 bases between the two germline ends. From germline, CDR1 is SGHAT and CDR2 FQNNGV. CDR3 sequence: CASSPGGPQGQPQHF. The CDR3 DNA follows: TGTGCCAGCAGCCCTGGGGGCCCCCAGGGACAGCCCCAGCATTTT.

This chain links TRBV5-1 with TRBJ2-7; D is ambiguous. The V end was cut by 6 bases, the J end by 0 bases, with 16 bases between. The germline CDR1 and CDR2 sequences are SGHRS and YFSETQ. The CDR3 spans 15 residues. The CDR3 is CASKLRSDSSYEQYF. As DNA, the CDR3 is TGCGCCAGCAAATTAAGGTCAGACTCCTCCTACGAGCAGTACTTC.

The chain recombines TRBV2 with TRBJ2-7, with D unclear. V was pared by 6 bases and J by 0 bases, with 12 bases between. The germline V gene encodes CDR1 SNHLY and CDR2 FYNNEI. The CDR3 runs to 14 residues. The CDR3 nucleotides read TGTGCCAGCAGAATGGATACCTCCTCCTACGAGCAGTACTTC. Protein sequence: CASRMDTSSYEQYF. Drawing the rest from reference TRBV2 and TRBJ2-7, the complete variable domain is EPEVTQTPSHQVTQMGQEVILRCVPISNHLYFYWYRQILGQKVEFLVSFYNNEISEKSEIFDDQFSVERPDGSNFTLKIRSTKLEDSAMYFCASRMDTSSYEQYFGPGTRLTVT.

This clone was seen a handful of times. The rearrangement joins TRBV19 to TRBJ1-2; D is ambiguous. The CDR3 is 12 amino acids. Germline-derived CDR1 and CDR2 are LNHDA and SQIVND (reference sequence). Trimming cost V 3 bases and J 4 bases, with 6 bases left between them. The CDR3 reads CASSISVYGYTF. CDR3 nucleotides: TGTGCCAGTAGTATCTCAGTCTATGGCTACACCTTC.